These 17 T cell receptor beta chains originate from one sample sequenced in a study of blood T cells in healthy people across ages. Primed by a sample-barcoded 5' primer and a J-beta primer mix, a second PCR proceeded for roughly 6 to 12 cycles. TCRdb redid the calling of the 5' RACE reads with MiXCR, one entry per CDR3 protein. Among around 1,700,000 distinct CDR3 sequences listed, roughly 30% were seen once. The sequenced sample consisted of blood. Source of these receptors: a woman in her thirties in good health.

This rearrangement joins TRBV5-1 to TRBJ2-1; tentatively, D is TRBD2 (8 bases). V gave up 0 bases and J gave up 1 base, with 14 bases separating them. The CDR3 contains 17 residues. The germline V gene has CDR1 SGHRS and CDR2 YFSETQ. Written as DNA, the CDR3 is TGCGCCAGCAGCTTGGAGGGGGCGGGAGGTTCCTACAATGAGCAGTTCTTC. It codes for CASSLEGAGGSYNEQFF.

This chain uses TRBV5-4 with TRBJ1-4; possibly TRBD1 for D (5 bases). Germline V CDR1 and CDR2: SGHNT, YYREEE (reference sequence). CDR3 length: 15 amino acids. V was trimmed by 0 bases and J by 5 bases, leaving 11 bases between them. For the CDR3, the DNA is TGTGCCAGCAGCTTGGACCAGGGACTCAATGAAAAACTGTTTTTT. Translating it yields CASSLDQGLNEKLFF.

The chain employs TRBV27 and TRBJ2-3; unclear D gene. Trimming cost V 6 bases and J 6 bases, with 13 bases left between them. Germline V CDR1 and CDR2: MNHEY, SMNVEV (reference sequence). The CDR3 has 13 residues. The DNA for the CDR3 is TGTGCCAGCAGCCCGCTGCGGTCCGATACGCAGTATTTT. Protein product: CASSPLRSDTQYF.

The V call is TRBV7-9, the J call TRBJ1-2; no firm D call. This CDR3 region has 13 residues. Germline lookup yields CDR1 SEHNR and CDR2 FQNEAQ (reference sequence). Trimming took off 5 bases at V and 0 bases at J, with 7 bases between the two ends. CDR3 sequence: CASSNTTNYGYTF. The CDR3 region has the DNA TGTGCCAGCAGCAATACAACTAACTATGGCTACACCTTC. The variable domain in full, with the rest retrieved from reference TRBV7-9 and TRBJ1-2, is DTGVSQNPRHKITKRGQNVTFRCDPISEHNRLYWYRQTLGQGPEFLTYFQNEAQLEKSRLLSDRFSAERPKGSFSTLEIQRTEQGDSAMYLCASSNTTNYGYTFGSGTRLTVV.

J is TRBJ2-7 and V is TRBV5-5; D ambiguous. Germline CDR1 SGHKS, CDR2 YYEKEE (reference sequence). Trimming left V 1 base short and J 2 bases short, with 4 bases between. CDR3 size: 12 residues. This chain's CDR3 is CASSLWTYEQYF. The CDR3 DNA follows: TGTGCCAGCAGCTTGTGGACCTACGAGCAGTACTTC.

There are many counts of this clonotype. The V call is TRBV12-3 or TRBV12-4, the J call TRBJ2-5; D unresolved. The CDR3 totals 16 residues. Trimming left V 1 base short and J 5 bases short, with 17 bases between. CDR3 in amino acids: CASSLGARLLPETQYF. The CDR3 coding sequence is TGTGCCAGCAGTTTAGGGGCAAGGCTTCTCCCGGAGACCCAGTACTTC.

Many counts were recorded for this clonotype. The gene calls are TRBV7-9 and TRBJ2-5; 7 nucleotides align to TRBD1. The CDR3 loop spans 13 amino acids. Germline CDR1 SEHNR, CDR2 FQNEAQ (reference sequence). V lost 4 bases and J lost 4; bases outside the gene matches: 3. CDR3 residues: CASSSTGRETQYF. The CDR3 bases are TGTGCCAGCAGCTCGACAGGGAGAGAGACCCAGTACTTC. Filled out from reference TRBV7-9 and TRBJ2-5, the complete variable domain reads DTGVSQNPRHKITKRGQNVTFRCDPISEHNRLYWYRQTLGQGPEFLTYFQNEAQLEKSRLLSDRFSAERPKGSFSTLEIQRTEQGDSAMYLCASSSTGRETQYFGPGTRLLVL.

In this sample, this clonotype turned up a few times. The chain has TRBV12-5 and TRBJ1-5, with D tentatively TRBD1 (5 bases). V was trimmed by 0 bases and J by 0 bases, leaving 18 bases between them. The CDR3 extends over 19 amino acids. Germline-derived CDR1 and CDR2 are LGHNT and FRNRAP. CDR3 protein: CASGLVRSRDLYSNQPQHF. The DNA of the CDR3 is TGTGCTAGTGGTTTGGTAAGGTCCAGGGACCTCTATAGCAATCAGCCCCAGCATTTT.

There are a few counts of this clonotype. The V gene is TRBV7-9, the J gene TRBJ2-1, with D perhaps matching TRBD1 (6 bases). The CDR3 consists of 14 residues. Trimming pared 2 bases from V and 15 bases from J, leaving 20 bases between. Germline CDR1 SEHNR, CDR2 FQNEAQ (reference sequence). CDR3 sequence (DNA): TGTGCCAGCAGCTTAAGCACCAAGGGGGTTGATCCGTTCTTC. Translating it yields CASSLSTKGVDPFF.

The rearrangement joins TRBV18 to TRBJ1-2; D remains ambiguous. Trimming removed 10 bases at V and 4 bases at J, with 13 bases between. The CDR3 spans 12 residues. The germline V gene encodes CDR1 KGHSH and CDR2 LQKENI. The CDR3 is CATGNVSYGYTF. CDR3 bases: TGTGCCACCGGAAATGTGTCCTATGGCTACACCTTC.

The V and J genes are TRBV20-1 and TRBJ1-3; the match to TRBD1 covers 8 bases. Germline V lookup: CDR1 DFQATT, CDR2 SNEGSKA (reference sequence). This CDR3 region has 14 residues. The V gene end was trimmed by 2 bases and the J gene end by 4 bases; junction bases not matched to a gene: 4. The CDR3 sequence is CSARQGAQGNTIYF. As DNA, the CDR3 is TGCAGTGCTAGACAGGGGGCGCAAGGAAACACCATATATTTT.

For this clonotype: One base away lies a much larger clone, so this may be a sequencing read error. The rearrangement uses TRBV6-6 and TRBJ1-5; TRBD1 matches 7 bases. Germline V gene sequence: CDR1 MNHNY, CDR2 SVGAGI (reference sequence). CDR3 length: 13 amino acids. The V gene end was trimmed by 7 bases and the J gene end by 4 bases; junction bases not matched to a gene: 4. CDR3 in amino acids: CASTVQGNQPQHF. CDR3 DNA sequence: TGTGCCAGCACCGTACAGGGGAATCAGCCCCAGCATTTT.

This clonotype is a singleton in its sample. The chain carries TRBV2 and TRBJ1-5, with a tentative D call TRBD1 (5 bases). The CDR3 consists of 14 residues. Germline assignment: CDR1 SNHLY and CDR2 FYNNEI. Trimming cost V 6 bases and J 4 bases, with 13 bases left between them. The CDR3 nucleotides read TGTGCCAGCAGGACAGAAAATCCGAATCAGCCCCAGCATTTT. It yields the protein CASRTENPNQPQHF.

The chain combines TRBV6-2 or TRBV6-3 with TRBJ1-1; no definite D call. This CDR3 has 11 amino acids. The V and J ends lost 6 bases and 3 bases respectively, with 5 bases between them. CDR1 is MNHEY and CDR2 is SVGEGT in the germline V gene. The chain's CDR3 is CASRTYTEAFF. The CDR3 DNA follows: TGTGCCAGCAGAACCTACACTGAAGCTTTCTTT.

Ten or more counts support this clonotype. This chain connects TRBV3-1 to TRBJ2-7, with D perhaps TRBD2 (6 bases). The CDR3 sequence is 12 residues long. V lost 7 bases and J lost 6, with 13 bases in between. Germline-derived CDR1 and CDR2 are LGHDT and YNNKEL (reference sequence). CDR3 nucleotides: TGTGCCAGCACCCCCGGAGGGCGCGAGCAGTACTTC. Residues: CASTPGGREQYF.

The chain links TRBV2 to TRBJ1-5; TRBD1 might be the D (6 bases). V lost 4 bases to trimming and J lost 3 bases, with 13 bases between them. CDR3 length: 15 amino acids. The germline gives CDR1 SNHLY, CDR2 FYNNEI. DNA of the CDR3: TGTGCCAGCAGTGCCGGGACAAGCACCAATCAGCCCCAGCATTTT. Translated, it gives CASSAGTSTNQPQHF.

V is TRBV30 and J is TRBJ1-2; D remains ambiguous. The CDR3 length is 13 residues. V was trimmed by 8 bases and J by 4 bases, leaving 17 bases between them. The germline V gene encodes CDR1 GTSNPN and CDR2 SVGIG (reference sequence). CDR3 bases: TGTGCCGGGTGGGAGGGCCCCGGCTATGGCTACACCTTC. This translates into CAGWEGPGYGYTF. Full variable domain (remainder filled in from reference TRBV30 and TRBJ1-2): SQTIHQWPATLVQPVGSPLSLECTVEGTSNPNLYWYRQAAGRGLQLLFYSVGIGQISSEVPQNLSASRPQDRQFILSSKKLLLSDSGFYLCAGWEGPGYGYTFGSGTRLTVV.